Following are 24 T cell receptor beta chains from one sample sequenced in a study of shared clonotypes between healthy human individuals. Sequenced by immunoSEQ multiplex PCR; TCRdb stores in-frame clones only, minus some. The table lists 2.3 million or so clones, 90% to 95% of them singletons, with about 0.37% in the top ten. The sample consisted of naive CD4+ T cells from PBMCs. The subset: CD45RA+ positively selected. The receptors come from a young man in good health. Some clones in this sample may be carry-over from other donors' samples.

This clone has just one count. The genes are TRBV7-9 and TRBJ2-1; 11 bases map to TRBD2. The V and J ends lost 2 bases and 6 bases, in that order; junction bases with no gene match: 9. The CDR3 totals 17 residues. In germline, CDR1 is SEHNR, CDR2 FQNEAQ (reference sequence). CDR3 residues: CASSLRGSGRASNEQFF. The CDR3 DNA sequence: TGTGCCAGCAGCTTAAGGGGTAGCGGGAGGGCCTCCAATGAGCAGTTCTTC.

This sequence joins TRBV6-6 and TRBJ2-2; TRBD2 matches 8 bases. This CDR3 is built from 15 residues. From germline, CDR1 is MNHNY and CDR2 SVGAGI (reference sequence). Losses at the gene ends were 6 bases for V and 4 bases for J; bases not matched to a gene: 7. The CDR3 loop reads CASSQLAEATGELFF. The CDR3 bases are TGTGCCAGCAGCCAACTAGCGGAAGCCACCGGGGAGCTGTTTTTT.

V and J are TRBV7-8 and TRBJ2-1; 8 bases match TRBD1. The J segment lost 4 bases and the V segment lost 4 bases, leaving 6 bases of the junction unmatched. CDR3 length equals 15 residues. Germline lookup yields CDR1 SGHVS and CDR2 FQNEAQ. CDR3 sequence: CASSSGQALYNEQFF. The CDR3 bases are TGTGCCAGCAGCTCGGGACAGGCCTTATACAATGAGCAGTTCTTC.

The sample holds one count of this clone. The chain carries TRBV4-1 and TRBJ1-3, with D unresolved. V shed 2 bases and J shed 5 bases, with 22 bases lying between them. CDR1 and CDR2 from the germline V gene are MGHRA and YSYEKL. The CDR3 sequence is 18 residues long. The DNA of the CDR3 is TGCGCCAGCAGCCAACTGGTGGAAGTTGGGCGTAGACGAAACACCATATATTTT. As protein: CASSQLVEVGRRRNTIYF.

The J gene is TRBJ2-7, the V gene TRBV7-2; the match to TRBD2 covers 9 bases. The length of the CDR3 is 14 residues. V was clipped by 3 bases and J by 5 bases; unmatched bases: 5. Germline-derived CDR1 and CDR2 are SGHTA and FQGNSA. Written as DNA, the CDR3 is TGTGCCAGCAGCTTGTATAGCGGGAGCAACGAGCAGTACTTC. Translation gives CASSLYSGSNEQYF.

V is TRBV18 and J is TRBJ2-1; TRBD1 agrees at 7 bases. The V and J ends lost 5 bases and 6 bases, in that order; junction bases with no gene match: 10. The germline gives CDR1 KGHSH, CDR2 LQKENI. This CDR3 has 15 amino acids. Written as DNA, the CDR3 is TGTGCCAGCTCAATTTCAGGGGGACCTCTCAATGAGCAGTTCTTC. Encoded protein: CASSISGGPLNEQFF.

This clone was recorded once. The chain joins TRBV28 to TRBJ1-3, with D tentatively TRBD1 (6 bases). V lost 2 bases to trimming and J lost 0 bases, with 11 bases between them. The CDR3 runs to 16 residues. From germline, CDR1 is MDHEN and CDR2 SYDVKM. Here the CDR3 DNA reads TGTGCCAGCAGTTTAACAGGGCCTAGCTCTGGAAACACCATATATTTT. Amino acids: CASSLTGPSSGNTIYF.

The genes are TRBV5-4 and TRBJ2-1, with D possibly TRBD2 on 6 matching bases. The CDR3 length is 16 residues. Germline CDR1 reads SGHNT; CDR2 reads YYREEE (reference sequence). Trimming removed 4 bases at V and 5 bases at J, with 19 bases between. The CDR3 sequence is CASSPVIAETHNEQFF. CDR3 bases: TGTGCCAGCAGCCCCGTCATAGCGGAAACACACAATGAGCAGTTCTTC.

The V call is TRBV27, the J call TRBJ1-4, with TRBD1 matching 12 bases. With 0 bases clipped from V and 6 bases from J, the junction kept 11 bases outside the gene matches. From germline, CDR1 is MNHEY and CDR2 SMNVEV (reference sequence). There are 19 residues in the CDR3. CDR3 in DNA: TGTGCCAGCAGTTTATCGATAGGGACAGGGGGCGAGGAATATGAAAAACTGTTTTTT. Its protein is CASSLSIGTGGEEYEKLFF.

The chain couples TRBV10-3 to TRBJ1-4, with D maybe TRBD1 (6 bases). V dropped 10 bases and J dropped 2 bases, with 14 bases sitting between them. Per the germline V gene, CDR1 is ENHRY and CDR2 is SYGVKD. This CDR3 spans 14 amino acids. The CDR3 DNA reads as TGTGCCACCGCTGGGGGGCATACTAATGAAAAACTGTTTTTT. Protein: CATAGGHTNEKLFF.

This chain connects TRBV7-9 to TRBJ1-3; a possible D gene is TRBD1 (5 bases). Deletions cut 4 bases from V and 4 bases from J, with 14 bases between. The CDR3 is 15 residues long. Germline loops: CDR1 SEHNR, CDR2 FQNEAQ (reference sequence). This CDR3 is CASSSLVGPGNTIYF. The CDR3 coding sequence is TGTGCCAGCAGCTCTTTAGTGGGGCCCGGAAACACCATATATTTT.

The V call is TRBV6-6, the J call TRBJ2-1, with TRBD2 as a possible D gene (6 bases). Trimming cost V 5 bases and J 4 bases, with 18 bases left between them. CDR1 and CDR2 (germline): MNHNY, SVGAGI (reference sequence). CDR3 size: 16 residues. CDR3: CASSARTTATYNEQFF. CDR3 DNA: TGTGCCAGCAGTGCCCGGACTACTGCTACTTACAATGAGCAGTTCTTC.

The CDR3 sequence is CASSPDGYTDTQYF. Here the CDR3 DNA reads TGTGCCAGCAGTCCGGACGGATACACAGATACGCAGTATTTT. V gene TRBV11-3 combines with J gene TRBJ2-3; D not certain. With 6 bases removed from V and 2 bases from J, the gap between germline ends came to 12 bases. The CDR3 totals 14 residues. Germline loops: CDR1 SGHNT, CDR2 YENEEA.

This chain joins TRBV5-1 and TRBJ2-7; 8 bases are a match to TRBD1. CDR3 length equals 14 residues. V was clipped by 3 bases and J by 3 bases; unmatched bases: 5. Germline V gives CDR1 SGHRS, CDR2 YFSETQ. The DNA of the CDR3 is TGCGCCAGCAGCTGGACCGGACAGGGCTACGAGCAGTACTTC. It encodes CASSWTGQGYEQYF.

This clone was found once. The V and J genes are TRBV30 and TRBJ1-3; no definite D call. V was clipped by 5 bases and J by 0 bases, with 11 bases between them. CDR3 length: 14 amino acids. Germline V gene data show CDR1 as GTSNPN and CDR2 as SVGIG (reference sequence). The CDR3 sequence is CAWARGSSGNTIYF. The CDR3, as DNA: TGTGCCTGGGCTAGAGGGAGCTCTGGAAACACCATATATTTT. The whole variable domain, remainder taken from reference TRBV30 and TRBJ1-3, is SQTIHQWPATLVQPVGSPLSLECTVEGTSNPNLYWYRQAAGRGLQLLFYSVGIGQISSEVPQNLSASRPQDRQFILSSKKLLLSDSGFYLCAWARGSSGNTIYFGEGSWLTVV.

V and J are TRBV7-2 and TRBJ2-1; D not certain. Germline assignment: CDR1 SGHTA and CDR2 FQGNSA. V lost 4 bases, J lost 6 bases, and 13 bases lay in between. This CDR3 region has 14 residues. CDR3 amino acids: CASSWRFDVNEQFF. DNA of the CDR3: TGTGCCAGCAGCTGGCGGTTTGATGTCAATGAGCAGTTCTTC.

The V gene is TRBV11-2, the J gene TRBJ1-4; 9 bases align to TRBD1. The CDR3 is 14 amino acids. Germline assignment: CDR1 SGHAT and CDR2 FQNNGV. V dropped 5 bases and J dropped 8; count of bases not matched to a gene: 6. Here the CDR3 DNA reads TGTGCCAGCAGCCCCGGGACAGGGAGAGAAAAACTGTTTTTT. This gives the protein CASSPGTGREKLFF.

The chain combines TRBV29-1 with TRBJ2-1; 11 positions agree with TRBD2. The CDR3 is 17 residues long. V dropped 8 bases and J dropped 0; count of bases not matched to a gene: 12. The germline V gene encodes CDR1 SQVTM and CDR2 ANQGSEA. The CDR3 protein is CSTTGTSGPSSYNEQFF. DNA of the CDR3: TGCAGCACTACCGGGACTAGCGGACCTAGCTCCTACAATGAGCAGTTCTTC.

As concerns this clone: Other DNA sequences in this specimen translate into the identical CDR3. The chain employs TRBV29-1 and TRBJ2-3; D is ambiguous. CDR3 length: 10 residues. V was trimmed by 7 bases and J by 3 bases, leaving 5 bases between them. CDR1 and CDR2 (germline): SQVTM, ANQGSEA. The CDR3: CSAGTDTQYF. The CDR3 DNA is TGCAGCGCCGGGACAGATACGCAGTATTTT.

This clone has only one observation. The V gene is TRBV11-2, the J gene TRBJ2-5, with 7 bases aligning to TRBD2. Germline lookup yields CDR1 SGHAT and CDR2 FQNNGV. The CDR3 runs 15 residues. The J segment lost 6 bases and the V segment lost 0 bases, leaving 7 bases of the junction unmatched. CDR3 sequence reads: CASSLDGPAGKTQYF. CDR3 nucleotide sequence: TGTGCCAGCAGCTTAGATGGGCCAGCGGGAAAGACCCAGTACTTC.

This clone was recorded a few times. The CDR3 nucleotides read TGTGCCACCCGACAGAGGAACACTGAAGCTTTCTTT. Its translation is CATRQRNTEAFF. The chain has TRBV6-6 and TRBJ1-1; tentatively, D is TRBD1 (5 bases). The length of the CDR3 is 12 residues. Germline V gene sequence: CDR1 MNHNY, CDR2 SVGAGI (reference sequence). V was cut by 10 bases and J by 1 base, with 10 bases left in between.

This chain links TRBV28 with TRBJ1-2; 8 bases map to TRBD1. The V and J ends lost 7 bases and 4 bases, in that order; junction bases with no gene match: 11. The CDR3 runs to 15 residues. CDR1 MDHEN and CDR2 SYDVKM come from the germline V gene. CDR3 protein: CASTVPGQVSYGYTF. The CDR3 region has the DNA TGTGCCAGCACCGTACCGGGACAGGTTTCCTATGGCTACACCTTC.

The CDR3 here is CASKGELGTEAFF. DNA of the CDR3: TGCGCCAGCAAAGGCGAACTGGGTACTGAAGCTTTCTTT. This chain connects TRBV10-1 to TRBJ1-1; D not resolved. This CDR3 is 13 amino acids long. Germline CDR1 and CDR2: WNHNN and SYGVQD (reference sequence). V was cut by 7 bases and J by 5 bases, with 14 bases left in between.

V is TRBV14 and J is TRBJ2-7; D is unresolved. The V and J ends lost 5 bases and 0 bases respectively, with 11 bases between them. The CDR3 length is 14 residues. The germline CDR1 and CDR2 sequences are SGHDN and FVKESK. The CDR3 DNA follows: TGTGCCAGCAGCTGGACGGCGAGCTCCTACGAGCAGTACTTC. Amino acids: CASSWTASSYEQYF.